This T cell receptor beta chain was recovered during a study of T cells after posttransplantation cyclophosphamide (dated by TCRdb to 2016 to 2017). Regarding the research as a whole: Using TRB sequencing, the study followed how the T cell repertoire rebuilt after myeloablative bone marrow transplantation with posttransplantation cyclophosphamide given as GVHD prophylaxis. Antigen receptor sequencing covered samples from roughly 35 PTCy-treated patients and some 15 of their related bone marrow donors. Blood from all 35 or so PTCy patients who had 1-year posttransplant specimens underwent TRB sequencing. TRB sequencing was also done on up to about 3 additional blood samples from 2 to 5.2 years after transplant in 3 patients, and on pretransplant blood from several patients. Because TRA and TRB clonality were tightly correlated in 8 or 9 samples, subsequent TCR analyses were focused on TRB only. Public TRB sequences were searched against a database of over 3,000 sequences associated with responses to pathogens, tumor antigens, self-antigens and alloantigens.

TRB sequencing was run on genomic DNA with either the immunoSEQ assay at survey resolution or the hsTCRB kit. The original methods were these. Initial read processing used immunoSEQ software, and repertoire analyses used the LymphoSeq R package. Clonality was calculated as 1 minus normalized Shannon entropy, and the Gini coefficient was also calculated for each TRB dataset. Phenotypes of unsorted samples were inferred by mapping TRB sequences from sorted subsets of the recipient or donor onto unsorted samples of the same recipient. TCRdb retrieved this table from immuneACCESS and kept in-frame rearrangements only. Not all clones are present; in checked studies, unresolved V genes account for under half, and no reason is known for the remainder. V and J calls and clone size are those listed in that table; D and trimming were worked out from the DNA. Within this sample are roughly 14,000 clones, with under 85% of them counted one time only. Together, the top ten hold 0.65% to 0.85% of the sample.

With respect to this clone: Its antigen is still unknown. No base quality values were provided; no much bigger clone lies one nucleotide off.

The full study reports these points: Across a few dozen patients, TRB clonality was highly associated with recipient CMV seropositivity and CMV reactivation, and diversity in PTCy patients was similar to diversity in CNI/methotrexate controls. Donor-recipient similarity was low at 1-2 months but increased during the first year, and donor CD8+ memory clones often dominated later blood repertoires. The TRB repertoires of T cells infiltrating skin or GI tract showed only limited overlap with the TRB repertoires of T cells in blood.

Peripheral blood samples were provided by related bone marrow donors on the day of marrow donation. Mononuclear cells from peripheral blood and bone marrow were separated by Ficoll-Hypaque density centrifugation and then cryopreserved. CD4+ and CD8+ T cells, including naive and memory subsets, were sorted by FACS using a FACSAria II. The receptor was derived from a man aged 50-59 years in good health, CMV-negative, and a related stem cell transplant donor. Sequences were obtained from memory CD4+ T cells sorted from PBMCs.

The base sequence is TGTGCCAGCAGTCGCCCAGTTGGGACTCCTGGGGAGACCCAGTACTTC. Translated, it reads CASSRPVGTPGETQYF. The chain was built from TRBV7-9 and TRBJ2-5, and the D gene may be TRBD2, 6 bases matching. Per the germline V gene (reference sequence), SEHNR is the CDR1 and FQNEAQ is the CDR2. From cysteine to phenylalanine, the CDR3 is 16 amino acids long. The only DNA kept is the CDR3, 48 bases in frame from the first base. V is clipped by 6 bases and J by 5 bases, and the sequence between their germline boundaries is 22 bases long.